This T cell receptor (beta chain) derives from a study of T cells in Graves' hyperthyroidism and ophthalmopathy (dated by TCRdb to about 2019). Concerning the study at large: Peripheral blood samples were taken at initial diagnosis, before any treatment was given. To identify distinguishing TCR V-J signatures, a discovery cohort of about 100 patients was used, comprising 40 to 45 with Graves' ophthalmopathy and around 57 with stable Graves' hyperthyroidism. Whether ophthalmopathy could be predicted prospectively was tested in an independent validation cohort made up of under 20 hyperthyroidism patients plus 17 patients who later progressed to ophthalmopathy. The 90 to 100 discovery patients were randomly split 7:3 into training and test sets. Thyroid tissue and blood T-cell repertoires from more than 5 Graves' hyperthyroidism patients were also compared in the study. After sampling, hyperthyroidism patients received methimazole starting at 30 mg daily, and ophthalmopathy patients received high-dose intravenous methylprednisolone. The paper describes TCR Vbeta CDR3 sequencing of 120 to 150 peripheral blood samples, made up of 43 ophthalmopathy patients, roughly 75 hyperthyroidism patients and 17 progressor patients. Overall study results and their limits: In validation, the model predicted progression to ophthalmopathy a median of around six months before onset, with over 60% sensitivity and 72.22% specificity. Most expanded thyroid clonotypes (frequency above 0.001) were also detected in blood, suggesting blood repertoires may reflect thyroid immune responses. A 13 V-J signature model separated ophthalmopathy from stable hyperthyroidism, with approximately 86% sensitivity and 81% to 83% specificity in cross-validation and 80%/75% in testing. No statistical method was used to set the sample size in advance, and investigators knew the group allocation.

TCR beta CDR3 regions were amplified from RNA transcripts. The first round of RT-PCR for the TCR CDR3 was performed with the HTBI primer set and the Qiagen OneStep RT-PCR kit. Libraries were constructed in a second round of multiplex PCR, after which size selection and purification were performed. Paired-end sequencing of the libraries was performed with 100 bp reads on an Illumina HiSeq2000. Turning to the authors' computational methods: SOAPnuke was used to process the raw data, removing reads that contained adapters or uncalled bases, had a mean Phred below 15, or lacked an exact match to the constant primer or identifier. High-quality paired reads were merged using COPE v1.2.5, and each unique nucleotide sequence was defined as a clonotype. MiTCR v1.1 was used to align clonotypes to the IMGT TRBV, TRBD and TRBJ reference segments. The analysis was restricted to V-J combinations with a frequency above 0.0001, which together covered just over 99% of the repertoires. The TCS score was defined as the ratio of F50 (clonal expansion) to E x V (chaos), calculated using BLOSUM62-based TCRdist between CDR3 peptides within each V-J. Welch's t-statistics and random forest reduced around 550 V-J features to 10 to 15, which were used in a naive Bayes classifier (R e1071). In TCRdb, the public reads were trimmed at Q25 with fastp and aligned with MiXCR, with productive beta chains retained. Rows are unified per CDR3 protein, each entry keeping the most common DNA and genes. TCRdb's processing, not the study's, gives the V and J calls here. Counted in this sample were about 350,000 distinct CDR3 sequences; 18% of them appeared once. In total, the top ten clones hold roughly 15% of the sample.

Remarks on this clonotype: What antigen it recognizes has not been identified. Base qualities were left out, and no much larger clone turns up one base away.

Ophthalmopathy patients had moderately to severely active disease, with a Clinical Activity Score of 3 or more, a NOSPECS grade of 4 or more, and a disease duration of less than 3 months. Any patient with an uncontrolled infection, another autoimmune disease, pregnancy or lactation was excluded. Diagnoses were based on clinical symptoms, serum thyroxine and TRAb, thyroid ultrasound and orbital computed tomography. Ficoll-Paque density gradient centrifugation was used to isolate PBMCs from around 10 ml of fresh peripheral blood. Total RNA was extracted using Trizol reagent, and RNA quality was assessed on an Agilent 2100 Bioanalyzer. In the germline V gene, CDR1 corresponds to MNHNS and CDR2 to SASEGT. The CDR3 starts with the cysteine, ends with the phenylalanine, and has 12 residues. Only CDR3 DNA is held: 36 bases, read in frame from base 1. V was cut back by 6 bases and J by 7 bases, leaving a gap of 12 bases between them.

The sequence derives from a woman aged 40 to 55 with Graves' ophthalmopathy. Sequenced: blood. The sequence is built from TRBV6-1 and TRBJ1-1, with the D segment identity uncertain. This receptor carries the CDR3 CASRDRLGEAFF. The DNA sequence reads TGTGCCAGCAGGGACCGCCTAGGTGAAGCTTTCTTT.